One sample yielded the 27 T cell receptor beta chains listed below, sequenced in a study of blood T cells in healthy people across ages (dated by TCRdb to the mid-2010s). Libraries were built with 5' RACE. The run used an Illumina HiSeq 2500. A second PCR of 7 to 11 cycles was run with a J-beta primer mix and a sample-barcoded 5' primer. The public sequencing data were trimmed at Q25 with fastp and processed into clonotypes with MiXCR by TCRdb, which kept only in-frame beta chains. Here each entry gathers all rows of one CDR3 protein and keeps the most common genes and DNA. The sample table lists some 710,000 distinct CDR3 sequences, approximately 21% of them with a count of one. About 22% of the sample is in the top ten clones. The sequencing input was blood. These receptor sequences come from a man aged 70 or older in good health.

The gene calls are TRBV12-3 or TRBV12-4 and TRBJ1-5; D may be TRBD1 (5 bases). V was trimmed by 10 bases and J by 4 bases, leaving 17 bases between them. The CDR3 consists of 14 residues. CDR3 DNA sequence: TGTGCCAACAGACCGATGGGGGGAAATCAGCCCCAGCATTTT. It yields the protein CANRPMGGNQPQHF.

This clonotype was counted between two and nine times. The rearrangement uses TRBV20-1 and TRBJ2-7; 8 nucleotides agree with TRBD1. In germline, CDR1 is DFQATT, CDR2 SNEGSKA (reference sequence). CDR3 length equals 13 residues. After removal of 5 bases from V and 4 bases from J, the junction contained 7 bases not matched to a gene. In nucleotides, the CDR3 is TGCAGTGCTGGAGGACAGGGAAGGTACGAGCAGTACTTC. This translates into CSAGGQGRYEQYF.

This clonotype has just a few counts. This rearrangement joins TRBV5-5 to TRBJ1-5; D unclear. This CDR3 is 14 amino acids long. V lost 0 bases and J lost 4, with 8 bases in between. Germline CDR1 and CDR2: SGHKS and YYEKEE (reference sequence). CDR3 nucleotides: TGTGCCAGCAGCTTGGGACGGCAGAATCAGCCCCAGCATTTT. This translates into CASSLGRQNQPQHF.

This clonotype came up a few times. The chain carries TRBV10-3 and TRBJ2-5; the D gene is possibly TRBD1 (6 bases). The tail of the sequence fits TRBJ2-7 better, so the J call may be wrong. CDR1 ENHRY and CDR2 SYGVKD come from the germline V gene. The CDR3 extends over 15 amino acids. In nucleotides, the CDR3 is TGTGCCATCAGTGCGATGAAGGGGGATCACTACGAGCAGTACTTC. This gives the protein CAISAMKGDHYEQYF.

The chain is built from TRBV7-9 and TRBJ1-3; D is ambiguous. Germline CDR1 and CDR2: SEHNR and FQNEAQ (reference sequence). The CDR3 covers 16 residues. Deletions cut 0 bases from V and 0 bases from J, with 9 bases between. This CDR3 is CASSLALLDSGNTIYF. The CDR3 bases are TGTGCCAGCAGCTTAGCCCTCCTCGACTCTGGAAACACCATATATTTT. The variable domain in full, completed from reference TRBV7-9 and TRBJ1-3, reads DTGVSQNPRHKITKRGQNVTFRCDPISEHNRLYWYRQTLGQGPEFLTYFQNEAQLEKSRLLSDRFSAERPKGSFSTLEIQRTEQGDSAMYLCASSLALLDSGNTIYFGEGSWLTVV.

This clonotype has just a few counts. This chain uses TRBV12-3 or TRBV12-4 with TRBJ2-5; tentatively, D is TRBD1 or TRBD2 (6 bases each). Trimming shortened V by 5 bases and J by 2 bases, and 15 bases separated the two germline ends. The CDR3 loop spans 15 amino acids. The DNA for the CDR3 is TGTGCCAGCAGTCTGTGGGGGGCAGGTCAAGAGACCCAGTACTTC. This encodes CASSLWGAGQETQYF.

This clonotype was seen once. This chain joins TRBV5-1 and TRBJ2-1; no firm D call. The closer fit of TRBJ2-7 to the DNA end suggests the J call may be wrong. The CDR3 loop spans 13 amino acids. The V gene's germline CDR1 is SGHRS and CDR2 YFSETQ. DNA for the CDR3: TGCGCCAGCAGCTTAGGTGTGGAATACGAGCAGTACTTC. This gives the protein CASSLGVEYEQYF.

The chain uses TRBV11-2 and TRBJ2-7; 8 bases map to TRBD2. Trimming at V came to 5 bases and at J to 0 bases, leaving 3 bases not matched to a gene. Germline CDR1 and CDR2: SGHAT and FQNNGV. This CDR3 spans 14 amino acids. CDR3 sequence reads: CASSREGGSYEQYF. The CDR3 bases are TGTGCCAGCAGCCGGGAGGGGGGCTCCTACGAGCAGTACTTC.

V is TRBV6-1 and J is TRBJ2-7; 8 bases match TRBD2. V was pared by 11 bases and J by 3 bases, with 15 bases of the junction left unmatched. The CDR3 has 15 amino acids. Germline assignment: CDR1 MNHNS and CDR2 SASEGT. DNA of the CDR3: TGTGCCGGCAACAGTATAGCGGGATTAAGCTACGAGCAGTACTTC. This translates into CAGNSIAGLSYEQYF.

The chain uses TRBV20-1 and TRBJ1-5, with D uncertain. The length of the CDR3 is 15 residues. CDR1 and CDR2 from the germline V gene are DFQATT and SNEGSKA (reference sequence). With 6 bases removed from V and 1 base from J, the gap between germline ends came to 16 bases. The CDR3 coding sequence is TGCAGTGCACGGACCCAGGTCTGGAGCAATCAGCCCCAGCATTTT. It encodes CSARTQVWSNQPQHF.

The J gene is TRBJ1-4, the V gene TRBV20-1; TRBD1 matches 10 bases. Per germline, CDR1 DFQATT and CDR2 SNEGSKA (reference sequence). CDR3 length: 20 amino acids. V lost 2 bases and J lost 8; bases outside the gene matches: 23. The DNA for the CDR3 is TGCAGTGCTAGACCCATAGTGGGGACGGGACAGGGGTCCGGAGGAGAAAAACTGTTTTTT. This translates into CSARPIVGTGQGSGGEKLFF.

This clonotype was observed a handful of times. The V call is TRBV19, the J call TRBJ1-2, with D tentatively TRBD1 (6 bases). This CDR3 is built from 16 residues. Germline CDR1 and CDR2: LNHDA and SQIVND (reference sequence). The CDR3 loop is CTGSITLLGGDYGYTF. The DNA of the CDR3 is TGTACCGGTAGTATTACCCTCTTAGGGGGAGACTATGGCTACACCTTC.

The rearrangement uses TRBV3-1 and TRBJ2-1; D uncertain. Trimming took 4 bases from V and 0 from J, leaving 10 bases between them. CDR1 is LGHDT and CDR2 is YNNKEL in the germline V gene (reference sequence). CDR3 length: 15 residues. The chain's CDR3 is CASSLLVSSYNEQFF. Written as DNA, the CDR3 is TGTGCCAGCAGCCTCCTAGTGAGCTCCTACAATGAGCAGTTCTTC.

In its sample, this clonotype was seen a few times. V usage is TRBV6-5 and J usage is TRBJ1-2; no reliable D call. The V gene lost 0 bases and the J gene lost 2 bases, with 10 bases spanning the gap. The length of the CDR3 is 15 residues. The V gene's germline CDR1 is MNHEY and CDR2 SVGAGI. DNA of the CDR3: TGTGCCAGCAGTTACTCGGAACTGAAGAACTATGGCTACACCTTC. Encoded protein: CASSYSELKNYGYTF.

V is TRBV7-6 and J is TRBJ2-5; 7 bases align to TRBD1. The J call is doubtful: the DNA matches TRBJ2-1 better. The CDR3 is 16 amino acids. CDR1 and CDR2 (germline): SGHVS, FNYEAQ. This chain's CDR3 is CASSPRGSDRYNEQFF. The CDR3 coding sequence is TGTGCCAGCAGCCCTAGGGGTTCGGACAGGTACAATGAGCAGTTCTTC.

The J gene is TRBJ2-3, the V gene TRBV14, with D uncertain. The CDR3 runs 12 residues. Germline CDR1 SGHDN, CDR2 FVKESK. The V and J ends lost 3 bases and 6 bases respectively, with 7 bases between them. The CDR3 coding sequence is TGTGCCAGCAGCCACTGGGGTGATACGCAGTATTTT. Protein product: CASSHWGDTQYF.

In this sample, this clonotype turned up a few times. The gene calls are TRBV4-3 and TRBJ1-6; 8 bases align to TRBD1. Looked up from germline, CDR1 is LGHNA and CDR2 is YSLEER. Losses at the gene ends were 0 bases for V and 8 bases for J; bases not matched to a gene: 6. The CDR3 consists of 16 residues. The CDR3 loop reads CASSQDARQGYSPLHF. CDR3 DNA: TGCGCCAGCAGCCAAGATGCGAGACAGGGGTATTCACCCCTCCACTTT.

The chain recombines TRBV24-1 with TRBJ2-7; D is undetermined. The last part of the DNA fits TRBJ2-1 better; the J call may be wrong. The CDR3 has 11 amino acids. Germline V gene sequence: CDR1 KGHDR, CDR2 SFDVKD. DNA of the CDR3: TGTGCCACCCGGTACGGGAATGAGCAGTTCTTC. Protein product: CATRYGNEQFF.

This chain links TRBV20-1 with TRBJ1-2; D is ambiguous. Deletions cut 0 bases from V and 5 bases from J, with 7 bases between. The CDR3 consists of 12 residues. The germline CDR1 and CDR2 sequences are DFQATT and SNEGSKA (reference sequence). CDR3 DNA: TGCAGTGCTAGAGATGGCGTTTATGGCTACACCTTC. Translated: CSARDGVYGYTF.

The CDR3 reads CASSLLAGRRDVEYF. The CDR3 DNA sequence: TGTGCCAGCAGTTTGCTAGCGGGGAGGAGAGATGTGGAGTATTTT. This sequence joins TRBV12-3 or TRBV12-4 and TRBJ2-3; TRBD2 aligns across 9 bases. V was clipped by 3 bases and J by 13 bases; unmatched bases: 14. This CDR3 comprises 15 residues.

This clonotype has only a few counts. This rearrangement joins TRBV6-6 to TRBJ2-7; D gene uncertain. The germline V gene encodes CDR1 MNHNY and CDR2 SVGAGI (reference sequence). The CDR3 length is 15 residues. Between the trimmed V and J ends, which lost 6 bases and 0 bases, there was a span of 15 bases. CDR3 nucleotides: TGTGCCAGCAGGGACGGGCCTTTGAGCTCCTACGAGCAGTACTTC. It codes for CASRDGPLSSYEQYF.

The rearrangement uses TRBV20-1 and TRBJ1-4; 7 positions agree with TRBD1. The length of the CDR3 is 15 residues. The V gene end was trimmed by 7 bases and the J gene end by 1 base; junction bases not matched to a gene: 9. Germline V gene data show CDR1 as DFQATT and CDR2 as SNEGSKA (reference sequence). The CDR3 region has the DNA TGCAGTGGTACGACGACAGGGAGAACTAATGAAAAACTGTTTTTT. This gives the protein CSGTTTGRTNEKLFF.

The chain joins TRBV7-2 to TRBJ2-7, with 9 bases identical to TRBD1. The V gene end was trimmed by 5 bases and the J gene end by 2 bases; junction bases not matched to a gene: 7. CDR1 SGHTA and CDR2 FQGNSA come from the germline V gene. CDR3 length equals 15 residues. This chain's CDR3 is CASSLTTGGPYEQYF. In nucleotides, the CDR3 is TGTGCCAGCAGCCTGACGACAGGGGGTCCCTACGAGCAGTACTTC.

CDR3 in amino acids: CASSTGPGLNIQYF. In DNA, the CDR3 is TGTGCCAGCAGCACCGGGCCGGGGCTAAACATTCAGTACTTC. The chain combines TRBV7-2 with TRBJ2-4; either TRBD1 or TRBD2 may supply D (5 bases each). Per the germline V gene, CDR1 is SGHTA and CDR2 is FQGNSA. Trimming stripped 5 bases from V and 6 bases from J, with 14 bases between. This CDR3 is built from 14 residues.

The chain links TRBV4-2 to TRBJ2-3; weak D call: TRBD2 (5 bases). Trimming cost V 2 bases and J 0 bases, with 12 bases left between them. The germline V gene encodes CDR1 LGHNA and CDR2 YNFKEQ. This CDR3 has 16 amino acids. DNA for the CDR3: TGTGCCAGCAGCCAAAAAACTGGGAGTAGCACAGATACGCAGTATTTT. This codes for CASSQKTGSSTDTQYF.

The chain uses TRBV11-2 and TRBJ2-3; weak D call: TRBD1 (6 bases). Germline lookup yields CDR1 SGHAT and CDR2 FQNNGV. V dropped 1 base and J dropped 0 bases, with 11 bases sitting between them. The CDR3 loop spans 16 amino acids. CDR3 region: CASSLGADSSTDTQYF. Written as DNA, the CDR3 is TGTGCCAGCAGCTTAGGGGCGGACAGCAGCACAGATACGCAGTATTTT.

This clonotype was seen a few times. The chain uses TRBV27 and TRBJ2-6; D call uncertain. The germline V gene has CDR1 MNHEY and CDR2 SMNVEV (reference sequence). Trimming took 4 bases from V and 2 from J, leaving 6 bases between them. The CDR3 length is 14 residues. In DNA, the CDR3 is TGTGCCAGCAGTTCCGACACTGGGGCCAACGTCCTGACTTTC. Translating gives CASSSDTGANVLTF.